These T cell receptor beta chains were read from a single sample in a study of blood T cell repertoires in COVID-19. Assay: immunoSEQ multiplex PCR; the TCRdb copy retains only in-frame clones and omits some. The table records roughly 160,000 clones, over 70% of them present only once. Sequencing was done on a sample of PBMCs or T cells enriched from blood (not recorded which). The source is a man aged 45-65 years who had recovered from COVID-19. Both conserved end residues are part of each CDR3. D genes are given only for firm matches. Not all rows give a size; the values are once, few, many and, for expanded clones, a class.

CDR3: CASSLEGLAAYNEQFF
DNA: TGTGCCAGCAGCTTGGAGGGACTAGCGGCATACAATGAGCAGTTCTTC
D: TRBD2
V: TRBV5-8
J: TRBJ2-1
size: NA

CDR3: CTSRQGHETQYF
DNA: TGCACCAGCAGACAGGGGCACGAGACCCAGTACTTC
D: NA
V: TRBV1
J: TRBJ2-5
size: NA

CDR3: CASSIEGAPEKNIQYF
DNA: TGTGCCAGTAGTATAGAGGGCGCCCCCGAGAAAAACATTCAGTACTTC
D: NA
V: TRBV19
J: TRBJ2-4
size: few

CDR3: CASSAQLGSPHSPLHF
DNA: TGTGCCAGCAGTGCCCAACTGGGGAGCCCGCATTCACCCCTCCACTTT
D: NA
V: TRBV6-1
J: TRBJ1-6
size: NA

CDR3: CASSLDGSRGETQYF
DNA: TGTGCCAGCAGCTTGGACGGCAGCCGAGGAGAGACCCAGTACTTC
D: NA
V: TRBV5-8
J: TRBJ2-5
size: NA

CDR3: CASSPGTDTQYF
DNA: TGTGCCAGCAGCCCGGGCACAGATACGCAGTATTTT
D: NA
V: TRBV5-8
J: TRBJ2-3
size: NA

CDR3: CASSLGVGPGELFF
DNA: TGTGCCAGCAGCTTAGGAGTTGGCCCCGGGGAGCTGTTTTTT
D: NA
V: TRBV7-3
J: TRBJ2-2
size: NA

CDR3: CASSFGGKTEAFF
DNA: TGCGCCAGCAGTTTTGGGGGGAAGACTGAAGCTTTCTTT
D: NA
V: TRBV23-1
J: TRBJ1-1
size: NA

CDR3: CAISEGQGYEQYF
DNA: TGTGCCATCAGTGAGGGACAGGGGTACGAGCAGTACTTC
D: TRBD1
V: TRBV10-3
J: TRBJ2-7
size: few

CDR3: CASSSGTDSPLHF
DNA: TGTGCCAGCAGTTCCGGGACAGATTCACCCCTCCACTTT
D: TRBD1
V: TRBV12-3/TRBV12-4
J: TRBJ1-6
size: NA

CDR3: CASRTGTGFTGELFF
DNA: TGTGCCAGCAGAACCGGGACAGGGTTCACCGGGGAGCTGTTTTTT
D: TRBD1
V: TRBV9
J: TRBJ2-2
size: NA

CDR3: CASSIDGRETAFF
DNA: TGTGCCAGTAGTATAGATGGACGGGAGACAGCTTTCTTT
D: NA
V: TRBV19
J: TRBJ1-1
size: NA

CDR3: CASSLELWGEYGYTF
DNA: TGTGCCAGCAGCTTGGAATTGTGGGGAGAGTATGGCTACACCTTC
D: NA
V: TRBV5-4
J: TRBJ1-2
size: NA

CDR3: CASSGGRNSNQPQHF
DNA: TGTGCCAGCAGCGGGGGACGGAATAGCAATCAGCCCCAGCATTTT
D: NA
V: TRBV2
J: TRBJ1-5
size: NA

CDR3: CASSAGTRGRDTQYF
DNA: TGTGCCAGCAGCGCCGGGACTAGGGGTCGGGATACGCAGTATTTT
D: TRBD2
V: TRBV7-8
J: TRBJ2-3
size: NA

CDR3: CASSLWGGTGGYEQYF
DNA: TGTGCCAGCAGTTTATGGGGAGGGACAGGGGGCTACGAGCAGTACTTC
D: TRBD1
V: TRBV28
J: TRBJ2-7
size: NA

CDR3: CASSPLDRAEQYF
DNA: TGTGCCAGCTCACCCCTGGACAGGGCCGAGCAGTACTTC
D: TRBD1
V: TRBV18
J: TRBJ2-7
size: NA

CDR3: CASSSLAGGRYPGELFF
DNA: TGTGCCAGCAGCTCTCTAGCGGGGGGGCGTTACCCCGGGGAGCTGTTTTTT
D: TRBD2
V: TRBV5-4
J: TRBJ2-2
size: NA

CDR3: CSVEFSRGYGYTF
DNA: TGCAGCGTTGAATTTAGCAGGGGCTATGGCTACACCTTC
D: NA
V: TRBV29-1
J: TRBJ1-2
size: NA

CDR3: CASSIDNLAGGYEQYF
DNA: TGTGCCAGTAGTATAGATAACCTGGCAGGGGGCTACGAGCAGTACTTC
D: TRBD1
V: TRBV19
J: TRBJ2-7
size: NA

CDR3: CASRHEITGTGGLTDTQYF
DNA: TGTGCCAGCAGACACGAAATAACCGGGACAGGGGGCTTGACAGATACGCAGTATTTT
D: NA
V: TRBV21-1
J: TRBJ2-3
size: NA

CDR3: CASSQGDRDYLHEQYF
DNA: TGCGCCAGCAGCCAAGGGGACAGGGATTATTTACACGAGCAGTACTTC
D: TRBD1
V: TRBV5-1
J: TRBJ2-7
size: NA

CDR3: CASSAHRADTQYF
DNA: TGTGCCAGTAGTGCCCACAGGGCAGATACGCAGTATTTT
D: NA
V: TRBV19
J: TRBJ2-3
size: NA

CDR3: CASSPKRATQYF
DNA: TGTGCCAGCAGTCCTAAGAGAGCTACGCAGTATTTT
D: NA
V: TRBV12-3/TRBV12-4
J: TRBJ2-3
size: NA

CDR3: CATSDSASGLDGYTF
DNA: TGTGCCACCAGTGATTCCGCGAGTGGGCTGGATGGCTACACCTTC
D: NA
V: TRBV24-1
J: TRBJ1-2
size: NA

CDR3: CASSLESVQRETQYF
DNA: TGCGCCAGCAGCTTGGAGTCAGTTCAGCGGGAGACCCAGTACTTC
D: NA
V: TRBV5-1
J: TRBJ2-5
size: few

CDR3: CASSPLPGTGGRMNTEAFF
DNA: TGTGCCAGCAGCCCCCTTCCCGGGACGGGGGGAAGGATGAACACTGAAGCTTTCTTT
D: NA
V: TRBV7-3
J: TRBJ1-1
size: NA

CDR3: CASSFARGGAVNEQFF
DNA: TGCGCCAGCAGCTTTGCTCGCGGGGGGGCAGTCAATGAGCAGTTCTTC
D: TRBD2
V: TRBV5-1
J: TRBJ2-1
size: NA

CDR3: CASRQTGGYGYTF
DNA: TGTGCCAGCAGACAGACAGGGGGCTATGGCTACACCTTC
D: TRBD1
V: TRBV5-8
J: TRBJ1-2
size: NA

CDR3: CASSPMTAQGRGELFF
DNA: TGTGCCAGCAGTCCTATGACGGCGCAGGGCCGCGGGGAGCTGTTTTTT
D: NA
V: TRBV28
J: TRBJ2-2
size: NA

CDR3: CAGGGALTDTQYF
DNA: TGTGCCGGCGGGGGGGCGCTTACAGATACGCAGTATTTT
D: TRBD2
V: TRBV7-2
J: TRBJ2-3
size: NA